These 27 T cell receptor beta chains came from one sample sequenced in a study of blood T cell repertoires in COVID-19. TCRdb's copy holds only in-frame clones and misses some; the assay was immunoSEQ multiplex PCR. The sample yields under 350,000 clones, roughly 85% seen once. Sequencing was done on a sample of peripheral blood. Source of these receptors: a human donor in a cohort sampled during active COVID-19.

The chain has TRBV30 and TRBJ1-2; tentatively, D is TRBD1 (5 bases). V gave up 0 bases and J gave up 8 bases, with 13 bases separating them. The CDR3 is 13 amino acids. Germline-derived CDR1 and CDR2 are GTSNPN and SVGIG (reference sequence). CDR3 sequence: CAWSVIRDVGYTF. CDR3 nucleotide sequence: TGTGCCTGGAGTGTAATCAGGGATGTGGGCTACACCTTC.

This chain joins TRBV7-6 and TRBJ2-3; no firm D call. Trimming stripped 1 base from V and 6 bases from J, with 8 bases between. The CDR3 has 13 residues. The germline V gene encodes CDR1 SGHVS and CDR2 FNYEAQ. The CDR3 is CASSLVLTDTQYF. The CDR3 DNA reads TGTGCCAGCAGCTTAGTACTCACCGATACGCAGTATTTT.

The V and J genes are TRBV27 and TRBJ1-6; D not resolved. Trimming stripped 0 bases from V and 7 bases from J, with 7 bases between. CDR1 MNHEY and CDR2 SMNVEV come from the germline V gene (reference sequence). The CDR3 length is 14 residues. CDR3 sequence reads: CASSLSGGNSPLHF. In DNA, the CDR3 is TGTGCCAGCAGTTTATCTGGCGGAAATTCACCCCTCCACTTT.

This rearrangement joins TRBV4-2 to TRBJ2-3; D is perhaps TRBD2 (6 bases). Germline lookup yields CDR1 LGHNA and CDR2 YNFKEQ. The CDR3 contains 14 residues. The ends were cut back, 4 bases at V and 1 base at J, with 9 bases in the middle. The CDR3 here is CASSRGLGTDTQYF. The DNA of the CDR3 is TGTGCCAGCAGCCGGGGACTTGGCACAGATACGCAGTATTTT.

This chain connects TRBV9 to TRBJ2-1; TRBD2 might be the D (7 bases). Germline CDR1 is SGDLS and CDR2 is YYNGEE. The CDR3 length is 17 residues. V was trimmed by 0 bases and J by 0 bases, leaving 13 bases between them. The CDR3 sequence is CASSVGGGPPSYNEQFF. CDR3 nucleotide sequence: TGTGCCAGCAGCGTAGGGGGGGGGCCACCCTCCTACAATGAGCAGTTCTTC.

The rearrangement uses TRBV12-3 or TRBV12-4 and TRBJ2-3; D unresolved. V was clipped by 8 bases and J by 5 bases, with 8 bases between them. The CDR3 is 11 residues long. This chain's CDR3 is CASLKRDTQYF. In DNA, the CDR3 is TGTGCCAGCCTAAAGCGAGATACGCAGTATTTT.

The chain has TRBV14 and TRBJ2-4, with D maybe TRBD2 (5 bases). V dropped 1 base and J dropped 6 bases, with 10 bases sitting between them. Per the germline V gene, CDR1 is SGHDN and CDR2 is FVKESK. This CDR3 region has 14 residues. In DNA, the CDR3 is TGTGCCAGCAGCCAAGGCTACAGCGGAAACATTCAGTACTTC. Protein product: CASSQGYSGNIQYF. Filled out from reference TRBV14 and TRBJ2-4, the complete variable domain reads EAGVTQFPSHSVIEKGQTVTLRCDPISGHDNLYWYRRVMGKEIKFLLHFVKESKQDESGMPNNRFLAERTGGTYSTLKVQPAELEDSGVYFCASSQGYSGNIQYFGAGTRLSVL.

This clone was found once. The chain links TRBV6-6 to TRBJ1-4; the D gene is possibly TRBD1 (6 bases). V lost 4 bases and J 7 bases, leaving 13 bases between the germline ends. This CDR3 has 14 amino acids. CDR1 and CDR2 (germline): MNHNY, SVGAGI (reference sequence). This CDR3 is CASSFYRESEKLFF. Here the CDR3 DNA reads TGTGCCAGCAGTTTTTACAGGGAGAGTGAAAAACTGTTTTTT.

The chain joins TRBV6-5 to TRBJ2-1; TRBD2 matches at 7 bases. The trim removed 8 bases at V and 7 bases at J, leaving 5 bases unmatched. Germline V lookup: CDR1 MNHEY, CDR2 SVGAGI. The length of the CDR3 is 12 residues. The CDR3 coding sequence is TGTGCCAGCCCCTCGGGGGGTAATGAGCAGTTCTTC. It yields the protein CASPSGGNEQFF.

V is TRBV15 and J is TRBJ2-7, with 10 positions matching TRBD2. Germline V gene lookup returns CDR1 LNHNV and CDR2 YYDKDF (reference sequence). The junction had 9 bases not matched to a gene; V was cut back by 0 bases and J by 7 bases. The CDR3 extends over 16 amino acids. CDR3: CATSRDFSGGAGEQYF. The CDR3 nucleotides read TGTGCCACCAGCAGAGATTTCAGCGGGGGGGCCGGGGAGCAGTACTTC.

The chain has TRBV6-5 and TRBJ1-5; 8 bases are a match to TRBD1. Per germline, CDR1 MNHEY and CDR2 SVGAGI. V was clipped by 5 bases and J by 1 base; unmatched bases: 1. The CDR3 totals 14 residues. The CDR3 loop is CASSRQGSNQPQHF. In nucleotides, the CDR3 is TGTGCCAGCAGTCGACAGGGGAGCAATCAGCCCCAGCATTTT.

This clone was recorded a few times. The gene calls are TRBV19 and TRBJ1-2; D gene ambiguous. V gave up 4 bases and J gave up 6 bases, with 12 bases separating them. Germline V lookup: CDR1 LNHDA, CDR2 SQIVND (reference sequence). The CDR3 covers 13 residues. Here the CDR3 reads CASSNPGFDGYTF. CDR3 DNA sequence: TGTGCCAGTAGTAATCCGGGTTTTGATGGCTACACCTTC.

The chain combines TRBV12-5 with TRBJ1-1; D is uncertain. Per the germline V gene, CDR1 is LGHNT and CDR2 is FRNRAP. V was shortened by 0 bases and J by 7 bases, with 3 bases between the two germline ends. There are 11 residues in the CDR3. The CDR3 bases are TGTGCTAGTGGTTTGGTCGGTGAAGCTTTCTTT. Translated, it gives CASGLVGEAFF.

This clone was recorded only once. The chain recombines TRBV27 with TRBJ2-5; 9 bases map to TRBD1. This CDR3 is built from 20 residues. Germline V lookup: CDR1 MNHEY, CDR2 SMNVEV (reference sequence). V shed 6 bases and J 6 bases; nucleotides not matched to a gene: 26. CDR3 loop: CASSHPSNKRDRADHKTQYF. CDR3 nucleotides: TGTGCCAGCAGCCACCCGTCGAACAAACGGGACAGGGCAGATCATAAGACCCAGTACTTC.

The CDR3 spells CAISVGTSGGPTSYNEQFF. The CDR3 DNA reads as TGTGCCATCAGTGTAGGGACTAGCGGGGGGCCCACCTCCTACAATGAGCAGTTCTTC. The chain has TRBV10-3 and TRBJ2-1; 15 nucleotides line up with TRBD2. V was clipped by 4 bases and J by 0 bases; unmatched bases: 7. This CDR3 has 19 residues. Looked up from germline, CDR1 is ENHRY and CDR2 is SYGVKD.

CDR3 sequence (DNA): TGTGCCAGCAGTGGGGACAGGGGGGGAAATGAAAAACTGTTTTTT. It encodes CASSGDRGGNEKLFF. The chain carries TRBV2 and TRBJ1-4; 11 nucleotides agree with TRBD1. There are 15 residues in the CDR3. With V trimmed by 4 bases and J by 5 bases, 3 bases remained unmatched. Germline CDR1 is SNHLY and CDR2 is FYNNEI.

CDR3 sequence reads: CASSFMGLNTEAFF. CDR3 nucleotides: TGCGCCAGCAGCTTTATGGGGCTGAACACTGAAGCTTTCTTT. The rearrangement joins TRBV5-1 to TRBJ1-1; weak D call: TRBD1 (5 bases). The V end was cut by 2 bases, the J end by 0 bases, with 8 bases between. The V gene's germline CDR1 is SGHRS and CDR2 YFSETQ. The CDR3 consists of 14 residues.

The V and J genes are TRBV6-5 and TRBJ2-1; the match to TRBD2 covers 8 bases. The trim removed 4 bases at V and 15 bases at J, leaving 11 bases unmatched. The germline gives CDR1 MNHEY, CDR2 SVGAGI. This CDR3 has 13 residues. The CDR3 region has the DNA TGTGCCAGCAGTTGGCTAGCGGGCGGATGGCTGTTCTTC. Its protein is CASSWLAGGWLFF.

This sequence joins TRBV30 and TRBJ2-1; 14 nucleotides agree with TRBD2. The germline V gene encodes CDR1 GTSNPN and CDR2 SVGIG (reference sequence). This CDR3 is 14 amino acids long. The V segment lost 4 bases and the J segment 9 bases; nucleotides outside the gene matches: 5. CDR3 protein: CAWMGLAGAGEQFF. The CDR3 DNA reads TGTGCCTGGATGGGACTAGCGGGGGCTGGTGAGCAGTTCTTC.

The gene calls are TRBV6-5 and TRBJ1-1; D possibly corresponds to TRBD1 (5 bases). The CDR3 loop spans 13 amino acids. The germline V and J ends were trimmed by 10 bases and 0 bases, with 12 bases remaining between them. Germline CDR1 is MNHEY and CDR2 is SVGAGI. In DNA, the CDR3 is TGTGCCACCGGCCTGACAGTGAACACTGAAGCTTTCTTT. Translation gives CATGLTVNTEAFF.

This chain joins TRBV5-1 and TRBJ1-2; D is ambiguous. The germline V and J ends were trimmed by 4 bases and 4 bases, with 11 bases remaining between them. The CDR3 spans 13 residues. Germline V gene lookup returns CDR1 SGHRS and CDR2 YFSETQ. For the CDR3, the DNA is TGCGCCAGCAGCCCTAACGACTCCTATGGCTACACCTTC. Residues: CASSPNDSYGYTF.

Regarding this clone: Distinct nucleotide sequences in the sample also encode this CDR3. The chain recombines TRBV3-1 (or the pseudogene TRBV3-2) with TRBJ1-5, with a tentative D call TRBD1 (5 bases). V was pared by 6 bases and J by 4 bases, with 13 bases between. This CDR3 contains 14 residues. CDR1 LGHDT and CDR2 YNNKEL come from the germline V gene (reference sequence). The DNA of the CDR3 is TGTGCCAGCAGTCCCCGGGGGGGAAATCAGCCCCAGCATTTT. Translating it yields CASSPRGGNQPQHF.

This clone was detected a few times. V is TRBV6-5 and J is TRBJ1-1; D uncertain. V shed 4 bases and J shed 3 bases, with 9 bases lying between them. CDR3 length: 13 residues. Germline-derived CDR1 and CDR2 are MNHEY and SVGAGI. The DNA for the CDR3 is TGTGCCAGCAGTTTAGGAGAGTACACTGAAGCTTTCTTT. Its translation is CASSLGEYTEAFF.

The rearrangement uses TRBV6-5 and TRBJ2-1; 7 bases are a match to TRBD1. V was pared by 5 bases and J by 6 bases, with 7 bases of the junction left unmatched. CDR1 and CDR2 from the germline V gene are MNHEY and SVGAGI. The CDR3 spans 14 residues. The CDR3 region has the DNA TGTGCCAGCAGTCGACAGGGTGGGGGCAATGAGCAGTTCTTC. Its translation is CASSRQGGGNEQFF.

The chain recombines TRBV30 with TRBJ2-5; no firm D call. Looked up from germline, CDR1 is GTSNPN and CDR2 is SVGIG (reference sequence). V lost 4 bases and J lost 1, with 10 bases in between. The CDR3 has 13 amino acids. The CDR3 region is CAWMRPIQETQYF. The CDR3 DNA is TGTGCCTGGATGAGGCCGATCCAAGAGACCCAGTACTTC.

The chain uses TRBV24-1 and TRBJ2-1; no firm D call. The V gene lost 1 base and the J gene lost 6 bases, with 6 bases spanning the gap. The germline CDR1 and CDR2 sequences are KGHDR and SFDVKD. The CDR3 contains 13 residues. The CDR3 DNA sequence: TGTGCCACCAGTGATTTCGCAGGCAATGAGCAGTTCTTC. Protein: CATSDFAGNEQFF.

The chain combines TRBV4-1 with TRBJ1-1, with a tentative D call TRBD1 (6 bases). Germline V gene data show CDR1 as MGHRA and CDR2 as YSYEKL. The CDR3 has 16 residues. V lost 1 base, J lost 1 base, and 13 bases lay in between. The CDR3 loop reads CASSQVAGQTNTEAFF. The CDR3 DNA sequence: TGCGCCAGCAGCCAAGTTGCCGGACAGACGAACACTGAAGCTTTCTTT.